Listed below are T cell receptor beta chains from one sample, sequenced in a study of cytomegalovirus exposure and HLA in healthy donors. Only in-frame clones appear in the TCRdb table, and some are missing; sequencing was by immunoSEQ multiplex PCR. The sample records approximately 140,000 clones, more than 75% being singletons. Sequenced: PBMCs. These receptors originate from a man younger than 35 in good health and CMV-seronegative. Each CDR3 is given with its conserved first and last residue. The D gene is left open where the match is weak. A clone size is listed for some rows: how often the clone was seen (once, few, many), or a class if it is expanded.

TRBV6-6	TRBJ1-1	.	few	CASSYQDTGEEAFF	TGTGCCAGCAGTTATCAGGACACGGGGGAGGAAGCTTTCTTT
TRBV9	TRBJ2-3	TRBD1	.	CASSKEGASTDTQYF	TGTGCCAGCAGCAAAGAGGGGGCTAGCACAGATACGCAGTATTTT
TRBV27	TRBJ2-7	TRBD2	.	CARSGLAGACHEQYF	TGTGCCAGATCGGGACTAGCGGGAGCGTGCCACGAGCAGTACTTC
TRBV6-5	TRBJ1-1	.	.	CASSYSRSWNTEAFF	TGTGCCAGCAGTTACTCGAGATCGTGGAACACTGAAGCTTTCTTT
TRBV19	TRBJ2-2	.	few	CATQLSGDGELFF	TGTGCCACCCAACTTAGCGGCGACGGGGAGCTGTTTTTT
TRBV7-7	TRBJ2-3	.	.	CASSLGRSTDTQYF	TGTGCCAGCAGCTTAGGTCGCAGTACAGATACGCAGTATTTT
TRBV5-6	TRBJ2-1	TRBD2	.	CASSSPIAGVYEQFF	TGTGCCAGCAGCTCACCAATAGCGGGAGTATATGAGCAGTTCTTC
TRBV14	TRBJ2-5	TRBD2	.	CASSQEFGGGGHKETQYF	TGTGCCAGCAGCCAAGAATTTGGCGGGGGGGGCCATAAAGAGACCCAGTACTTC
TRBV5-1	TRBJ1-6	.	.	CASSFAGLGGSPLHF	TGCGCCAGCAGCTTTGCTGGGCTCGGAGGTTCACCCCTCCACTTT
TRBV28	TRBJ1-3	.	.	CAAGFANTIYF	TGTGCCGCGGGGTTTGCAAACACCATATATTTT
TRBV6-1	TRBJ2-7	TRBD2	.	CASRRPSGGTYEQYF	TGTGCCAGCAGACGACCTAGCGGGGGGACCTACGAGCAGTACTTC
TRBV28	TRBJ2-7	TRBD1	.	CASTPSGTGSYEQYF	TGTGCCAGCACTCCATCCGGGACAGGCTCCTACGAGCAGTACTTC
TRBV7-3	TRBJ2-5	TRBD2	few	CASSLAGGVQETQYF	TGTGCCAGCAGCTTAGCGGGAGGGGTCCAAGAGACCCAGTACTTC
TRBV19	TRBJ1-2	TRBD1	.	CASSMRLGRQGLDGYTF	TGTGCCAGTAGTATGCGGCTAGGACGACAGGGCCTAGATGGCTACACCTTC
TRBV7-9	TRBJ1-1	.	few	CASSRDWLRLNTEAFF	TGTGCCAGCAGCCGTGATTGGTTACGGTTGAACACTGAAGCTTTCTTT
TRBV7-2	TRBJ2-1	TRBD2	.	CASSLLPAGGSYNEQFF	TGTGCCAGCAGCTTACTCCCAGCGGGAGGATCTTACAATGAGCAGTTCTTC
TRBV28	TRBJ1-2	.	.	CASSLPGQVYGYTF	TGTGCCAGCAGTTTACCAGGGCAGGTCTATGGCTACACCTTC
TRBV5-3	TRBJ2-1	TRBD2	few	CARSSSGGARASHYNEQFF	TGTGCCAGAAGCTCAAGCGGGGGGGCTCGGGCCTCCCACTACAATGAGCAGTTCTTC
TRBV9	TRBJ2-6	.	.	CASSPTGSGANVLTF	TGTGCCAGCAGCCCCACAGGGTCTGGGGCCAACGTCCTGACTTTC
TRBV7-9	TRBJ1-4	.	.	CASSPTGQGNEKLFF	TGTGCCAGCAGCCCGACGGGTCAGGGGAATGAAAAACTGTTTTTT
TRBV27	TRBJ2-7	.	.	CASSLFGEGGGYEQYF	TGTGCCAGCAGTTTATTTGGGGAGGGGGGGGGTTACGAGCAGTACTTC
TRBV5-1	TRBJ2-1	.	.	CASSFSQAASQEQFF	TGCGCCAGCAGCTTCAGCCAAGCGGCCTCTCAGGAGCAGTTCTTC
TRBV7-8	TRBJ2-3	TRBD2	.	CASSLGGFSGGMNTQYF	TGTGCCAGCAGCTTAGGGGGGTTTAGCGGGGGAATGAATACGCAGTATTTT
TRBV27	TRBJ1-5	.	few	CASSLVEGRWPQHF	TGTGCCAGCAGTTTAGTTGAGGGGAGGTGGCCCCAGCATTTT
TRBV10-1	TRBJ2-1	TRBD2	.	CASSTSGPRSYNEQFF	TGCGCCAGCAGTACTAGCGGGCCCCGCTCCTACAATGAGCAGTTCTTC
TRBV5-1	TRBJ1-1	.	.	CASSLQGNTEAFF	TGCGCCAGCAGCTTGCAGGGGAACACTGAAGCTTTCTTT
TRBV11-2	TRBJ2-7	TRBD1	.	CASSLGQGAYEQYF	TGTGCCAGCAGCTTGGGACAGGGTGCCTACGAGCAGTACTTC
TRBV20-1	TRBJ1-6	.	.	CSAGQLPLHF	TGCAGTGCTGGACAACTTCCCCTCCACTTT
TRBV19	TRBJ1-1	.	.	CASSIYRPGTRGMNTEAFF	TGTGCCAGTAGTATTTATAGGCCCGGGACAAGGGGAATGAACACTGAAGCTTTCTTT
TRBV29-1	TRBJ2-1	.	once	CSVMRVEQFF	TGCAGCGTTATGAGGGTAGAGCAGTTCTTC
TRBV7-6	TRBJ1-5	TRBD1	few	CASSLEGQGKNQPQHF	TGTGCCAGCAGCTTAGAGGGACAGGGGAAAAATCAGCCCCAGCATTTT
TRBV5-4	TRBJ2-5	TRBD2	.	CASSSGLAGGRATQYF	TGTGCCAGCAGCTCGGGACTAGCGGGGGGGCGCGCGACCCAGTACTTC
TRBV10-3	TRBJ2-3	TRBD1	.	CAISGTGPYTDTQYF	TGTGCCATCAGTGGGACAGGCCCTTACACAGATACGCAGTATTTT